This TCR beta chain was captured in a study of shared T cell receptors in the human thymus. Trimming stripped 6 bases from V and 5 bases from J, with 17 bases between. In germline, CDR1 is SGHTA, CDR2 FQGNSA. This CDR3 spans 16 amino acids. This clone was seen only a few times. Profiling relied on immunoSEQ multiplex PCR, and the TCRdb table lists in-frame clones only, not all of them. The table includes some 660,000 clones, about 89% detected once. These data are also associated with another study on human thymus T cells. From that paper: Healthy Finnish infants undergoing corrective surgery for congenital heart defects provided the donor material. Corrective cardiac surgery supplied the resected thymus tissue. Related research described strongly overlapping thymic repertoires in unrelated people.

This sequence was found in a boy under three years old with a congenital heart defect. Sequenced input: thymocytes. The chain joins TRBV7-2 to TRBJ1-6; D call uncertain. CDR3 in amino acids: CASSQSGGQDNSPLHF. CDR3 DNA sequence: TGTGCCAGCAGTCAATCGGGAGGGCAGGATAATTCACCCCTCCACTTT.